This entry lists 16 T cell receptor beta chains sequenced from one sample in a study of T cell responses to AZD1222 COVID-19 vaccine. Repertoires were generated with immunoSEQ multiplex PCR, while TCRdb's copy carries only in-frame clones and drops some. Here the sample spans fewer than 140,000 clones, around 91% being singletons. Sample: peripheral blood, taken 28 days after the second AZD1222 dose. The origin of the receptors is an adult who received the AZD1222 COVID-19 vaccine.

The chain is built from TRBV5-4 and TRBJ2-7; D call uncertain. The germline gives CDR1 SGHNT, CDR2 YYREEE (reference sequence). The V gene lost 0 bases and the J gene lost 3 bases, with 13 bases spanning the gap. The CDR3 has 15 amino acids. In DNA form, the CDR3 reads TGTGCCAGCAGCTTGGTAGGGCCCGACCACTACGAGCAGTACTTC. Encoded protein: CASSLVGPDHYEQYF.

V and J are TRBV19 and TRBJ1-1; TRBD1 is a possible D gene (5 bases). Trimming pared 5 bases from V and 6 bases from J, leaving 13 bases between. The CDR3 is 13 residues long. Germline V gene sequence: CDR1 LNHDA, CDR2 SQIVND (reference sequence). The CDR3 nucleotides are TGTGCCAGTAGTCCCAGGAGGGGCTCTGAAGCTTTCTTT. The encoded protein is CASSPRRGSEAFF.

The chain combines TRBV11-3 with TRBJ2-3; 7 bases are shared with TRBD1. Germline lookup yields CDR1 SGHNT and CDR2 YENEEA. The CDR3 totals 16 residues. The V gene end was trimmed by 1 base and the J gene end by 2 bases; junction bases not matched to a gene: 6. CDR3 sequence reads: CASSLGLGQLTDTQYF. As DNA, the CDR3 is TGTGCCAGCAGCTTAGGGCTGGGACAGCTCACAGATACGCAGTATTTT.

CDR3 DNA sequence: TGTGCCAGCACTCGGACGGCCCAGCCCCAGCATTTT. Translation: CASTRTAQPQHF. The genes are TRBV28 and TRBJ1-5; D is unresolved. Germline-derived CDR1 and CDR2 are MDHEN and SYDVKM. The CDR3 runs 12 residues. The V and J ends lost 7 bases and 7 bases respectively, with 11 bases between them.

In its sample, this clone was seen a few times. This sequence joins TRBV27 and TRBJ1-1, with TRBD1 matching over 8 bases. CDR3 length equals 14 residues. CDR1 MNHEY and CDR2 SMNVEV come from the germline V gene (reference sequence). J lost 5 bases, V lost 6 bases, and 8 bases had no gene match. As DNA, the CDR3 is TGTGCCAGCAGATTCCTCGACAGGGGTACTGAAGCTTTCTTT. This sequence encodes CASRFLDRGTEAFF.

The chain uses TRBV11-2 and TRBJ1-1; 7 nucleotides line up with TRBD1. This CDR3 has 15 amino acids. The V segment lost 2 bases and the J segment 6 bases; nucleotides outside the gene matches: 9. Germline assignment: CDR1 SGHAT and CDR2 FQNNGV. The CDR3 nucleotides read TGTGCCAGCAGCTTACAGCCAGGGGGATTCTCTGAAGCTTTCTTT. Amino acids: CASSLQPGGFSEAFF. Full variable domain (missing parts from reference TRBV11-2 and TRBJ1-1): EAGVAQSPRYKIIEKRQSVAFWCNPISGHATLYWYQQILGQGPKLLIQFQNNGVVDDSQLPKDRFSAERLKGVDSTLKIQPAKLEDSAVYLCASSLQPGGFSEAFFGQGTRLTVV.

CDR3: CASSLVGGETYEQYF. For the CDR3, the DNA is TGTGCCAGCAGCTTAGTCGGGGGGGAAACCTACGAGCAGTACTTC. V gene TRBV7-2 combines with J gene TRBJ2-7; 8 bases agree with TRBD2. Germline V CDR1 and CDR2: SGHTA, FQGNSA. This CDR3 contains 15 residues. The V segment lost 1 base and the J segment 2 bases; nucleotides outside the gene matches: 4.

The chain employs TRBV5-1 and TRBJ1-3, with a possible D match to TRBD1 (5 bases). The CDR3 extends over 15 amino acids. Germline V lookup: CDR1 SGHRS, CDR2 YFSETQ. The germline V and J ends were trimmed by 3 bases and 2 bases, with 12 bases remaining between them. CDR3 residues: CASSSGGGAGNTIYF. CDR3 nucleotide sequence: TGCGCCAGCAGCTCTGGGGGGGGTGCTGGAAACACCATATATTTT.

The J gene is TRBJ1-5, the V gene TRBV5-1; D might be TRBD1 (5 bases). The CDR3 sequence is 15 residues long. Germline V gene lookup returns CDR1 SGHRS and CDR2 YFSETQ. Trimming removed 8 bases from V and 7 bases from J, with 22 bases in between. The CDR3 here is CASALWGGVGQPQHF. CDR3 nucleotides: TGCGCCAGTGCGCTATGGGGGGGGGTCGGACAGCCCCAGCATTTT.

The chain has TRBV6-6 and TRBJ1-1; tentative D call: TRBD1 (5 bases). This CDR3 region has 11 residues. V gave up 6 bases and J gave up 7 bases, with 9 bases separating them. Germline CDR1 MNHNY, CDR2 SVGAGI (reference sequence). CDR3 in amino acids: CASRGTFEAFF. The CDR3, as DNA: TGTGCCAGCAGGGGGACCTTTGAAGCTTTCTTT.

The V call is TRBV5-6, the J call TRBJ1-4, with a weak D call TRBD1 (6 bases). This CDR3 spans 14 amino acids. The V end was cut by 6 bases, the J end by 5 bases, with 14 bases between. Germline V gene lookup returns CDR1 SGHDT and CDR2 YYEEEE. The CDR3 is CASTQTGDNEKLFF. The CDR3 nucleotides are TGTGCCAGCACCCAGACAGGAGACAATGAAAAACTGTTTTTT.

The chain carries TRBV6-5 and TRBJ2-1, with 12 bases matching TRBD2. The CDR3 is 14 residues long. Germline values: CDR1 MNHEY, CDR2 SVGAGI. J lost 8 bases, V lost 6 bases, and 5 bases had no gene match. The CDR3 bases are TGTGCCAGCAGCCGGACTAGCGGGAATTATGAGCAGTTCTTC. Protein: CASSRTSGNYEQFF.

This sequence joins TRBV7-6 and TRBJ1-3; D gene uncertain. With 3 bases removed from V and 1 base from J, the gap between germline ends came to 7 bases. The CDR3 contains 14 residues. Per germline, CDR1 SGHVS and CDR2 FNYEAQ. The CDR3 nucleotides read TGTGCCAGCAGCTTGGACGGTTCTGGAAACACCATATATTTT. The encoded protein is CASSLDGSGNTIYF.

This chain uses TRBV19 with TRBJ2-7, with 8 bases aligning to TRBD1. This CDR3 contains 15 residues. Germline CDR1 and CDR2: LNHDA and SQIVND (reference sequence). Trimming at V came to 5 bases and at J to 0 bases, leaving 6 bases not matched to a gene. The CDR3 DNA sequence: TGTGCCAGTAGTCCAGGGACAGGAAACTCCTACGAGCAGTACTTC. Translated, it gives CASSPGTGNSYEQYF.

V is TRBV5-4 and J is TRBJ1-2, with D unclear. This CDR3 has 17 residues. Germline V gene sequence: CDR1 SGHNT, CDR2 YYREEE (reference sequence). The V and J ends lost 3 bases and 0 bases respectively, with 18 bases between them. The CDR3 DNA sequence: TGTGCCAGCAGCTACGTTGCCCCGGCGGAAGCTAACTATGGCTACACCTTC. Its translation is CASSYVAPAEANYGYTF.

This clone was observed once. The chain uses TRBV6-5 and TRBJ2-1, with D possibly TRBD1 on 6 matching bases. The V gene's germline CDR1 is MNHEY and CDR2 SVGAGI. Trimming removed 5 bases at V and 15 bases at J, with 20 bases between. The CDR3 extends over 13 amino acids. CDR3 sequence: CASSRPGAPLLFF. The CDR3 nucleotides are TGTGCCAGCAGTCGTCCAGGGGCCCCGCTTCTGTTCTTC.